These 10 T cell receptor beta chains were all obtained from the same sample, sequenced in a study of beta chain features in type 1 diabetes. As every portion of the isolated RNA was reverse transcribed, the sequencing read expressed TCRB transcripts. The repertoire was sequenced with immunoSEQ multiplex PCR; TCRdb's copy has only in-frame clones and lacks some. The repertoire consists of more than 130,000 clones, with 6.9% occurring once and the leading ten covering around 1.5%. Sequencing was done on a sample of central memory CD4+ T cells from blood. The receptors were sampled from a woman between 25 and 40 years old in good health.

This CDR3 is CASSLKAGRDTQYF. The CDR3 DNA sequence: TGTGCCAGCAGCTTAAAAGCGGGAAGAGATACGCAGTATTTT. The V call is TRBV7-3, the J call TRBJ2-3, with 7 bases aligning to TRBD2. Germline V gives CDR1 SGHTA, CDR2 FQGTGA. The CDR3 totals 14 residues. The trim removed 1 base at V and 5 bases at J, leaving 3 bases unmatched.

The table lists this clone with a few counts. The chain has TRBV30 and TRBJ2-7; a weak D match, TRBD2 (6 bases). V was cut by 0 bases and J by 4 bases, with 16 bases left in between. The length of the CDR3 is 15 residues. CDR1 is GTSNPN, CDR2 SVGIG, per germline (reference sequence). CDR3 in DNA: TGTGCCTGGAGTGTACCGAGGATAGCGGTTTACGAGCAGTACTTC. Its protein is CAWSVPRIAVYEQYF. The full variable domain, with the rest looked up from reference TRBV30 and TRBJ2-7, is SQTIHQWPATLVQPVGSPLSLECTVEGTSNPNLYWYRQAAGRGLQLLFYSVGIGQISSEVPQNLSASRPQDRQFILSSKKLLLSDSGFYLCAWSVPRIAVYEQYFGPGTRLTVT.

The chain carries TRBV7-2 and TRBJ1-5; D ambiguous. This CDR3 has 13 residues. Trimming removed 0 bases from V and 4 bases from J, with 4 bases in between. Germline V gene data show CDR1 as SGHTA and CDR2 as FQGNSA. The chain's CDR3 is CASSLAPNQPQHF. DNA for the CDR3: TGTGCCAGCAGCTTAGCTCCAAATCAGCCCCAGCATTTT. The full variable domain, rest sourced from reference TRBV7-2 and TRBJ1-5, is GAGVSQSPSNKVTEKGKDVELRCDPISGHTALYWYRQSLGQGLEFLIYFQGNSAPDKSGLPSDRFSAERTGGSVSTLTIQRTQQEDSAVYLCASSLAPNQPQHFGDGTRLSIL.

This clone was observed a few times. The chain combines TRBV7-6 with TRBJ2-1; 12 bases agree with TRBD1. The CDR3 totals 15 residues. Germline V gene data show CDR1 as SGHVS and CDR2 as FNYEAQ. Trimming removed 5 bases from V and 8 bases from J; junction bases left unmatched: 7. CDR3 in DNA: TGTGCCAGCAGCCTCGGGACAGGGGGCAAGGATGAGCAGTTCTTC. This sequence encodes CASSLGTGGKDEQFF.

Only a few counts were recorded for this clone. V is TRBV5-1 and J is TRBJ1-1; tentative D call: TRBD1 (5 bases). The germline CDR1 and CDR2 sequences are SGHRS and YFSETQ. The CDR3 runs to 14 residues. V was trimmed by 5 bases and J by 3 bases, leaving 14 bases between them. The DNA for the CDR3 is TGCGCCAGCAGAGGAAGCAGGGAGGACACTGAAGCTTTCTTT. The encoded protein is CASRGSREDTEAFF.

This chain joins TRBV7-9 and TRBJ1-2; possibly TRBD1 for D (5 bases). CDR3 length: 13 residues. V was clipped by 7 bases and J by 8 bases, with 17 bases between them. Germline V gene lookup returns CDR1 SEHNR and CDR2 FQNEAQ (reference sequence). CDR3 sequence (DNA): TGTGCCAGCACCTTGGTTGGGGCGCTGGGCTACACCTTC. Its protein is CASTLVGALGYTF.

This sequence joins TRBV7-9 and TRBJ2-3; D is possibly TRBD2 (5 bases). In germline, CDR1 is SEHNR, CDR2 FQNEAQ (reference sequence). With 3 bases removed from V and 3 bases from J, the gap between germline ends came to 7 bases. CDR3 length equals 13 residues. Written as DNA, the CDR3 is TGTGCCAGCAGCTTTCGAGGGACAGATACGCAGTATTTT. Its protein is CASSFRGTDTQYF.

This clone was seen only a few times. The CDR3 nucleotides are TGTGCCAGCAGTTTGGGGACAGGCCCAAGACAGCCCCAGCATTTT. Translating gives CASSLGTGPRQPQHF. J is TRBJ1-5 and V is TRBV28; 8 bases align to TRBD1. V was clipped by 3 bases and J by 7 bases; unmatched bases: 8. The CDR3 length is 15 residues. Germline V CDR1 and CDR2: MDHEN, SYDVKM.

The chain links TRBV19 to TRBJ2-7, with D possibly matching TRBD2 (6 bases). Germline values: CDR1 LNHDA, CDR2 SQIVND (reference sequence). This CDR3 spans 13 amino acids. V was shortened by 2 bases and J by 9 bases, with 14 bases between the two germline ends. The CDR3 protein is CASSISTSRWQYF. For the CDR3, the DNA is TGTGCCAGTAGTATATCGACTAGTCGGTGGCAGTACTTC.

This clone was picked up a small number of times. The chain recombines TRBV19 with TRBJ2-4; possible D gene TRBD1, 6 bases. The V and J ends lost 8 bases and 5 bases respectively, with 13 bases between them. Germline CDR1 and CDR2: LNHDA and SQIVND (reference sequence). CDR3 length equals 13 residues. The CDR3 DNA is TGTGCCAGTGATACACAGGGCCAAAACATTCAGTACTTC. This sequence encodes CASDTQGQNIQYF.